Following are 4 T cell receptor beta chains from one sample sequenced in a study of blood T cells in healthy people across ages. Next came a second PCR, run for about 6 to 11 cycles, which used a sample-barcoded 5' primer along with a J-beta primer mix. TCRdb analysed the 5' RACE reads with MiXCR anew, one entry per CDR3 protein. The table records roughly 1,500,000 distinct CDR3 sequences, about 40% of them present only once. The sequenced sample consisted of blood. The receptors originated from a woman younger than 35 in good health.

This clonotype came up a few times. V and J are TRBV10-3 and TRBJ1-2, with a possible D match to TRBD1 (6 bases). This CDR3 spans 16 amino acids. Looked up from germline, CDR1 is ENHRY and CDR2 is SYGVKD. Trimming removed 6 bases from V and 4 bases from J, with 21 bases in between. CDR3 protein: CAIRARAGESGYGYTF. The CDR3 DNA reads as TGTGCCATCAGGGCTCGGGCAGGGGAGTCGGGCTATGGCTACACCTTC.

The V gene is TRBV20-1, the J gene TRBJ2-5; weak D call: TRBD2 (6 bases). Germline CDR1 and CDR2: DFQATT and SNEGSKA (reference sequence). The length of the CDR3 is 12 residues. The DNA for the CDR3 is TGCAGCCTGGGCGGGGCACAAGAGACCCAGTACTTC. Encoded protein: CSLGGAQETQYF.

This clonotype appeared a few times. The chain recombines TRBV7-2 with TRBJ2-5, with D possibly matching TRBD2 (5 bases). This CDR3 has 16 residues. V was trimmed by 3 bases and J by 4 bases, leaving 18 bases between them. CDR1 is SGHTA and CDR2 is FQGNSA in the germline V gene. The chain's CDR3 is CASSFQSPGVGETQYF. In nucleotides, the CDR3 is TGTGCCAGCAGCTTTCAATCCCCCGGGGTTGGAGAGACCCAGTACTTC. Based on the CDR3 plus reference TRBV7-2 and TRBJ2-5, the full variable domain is GAGVSQSPSNKVTEKGKDVELRCDPISGHTALYWYRQSLGQGLEFLIYFQGNSAPDKSGLPSDRFSAERTGGSVSTLTIQRTQQEDSAVYLCASSFQSPGVGETQYFGPGTRLLVL.

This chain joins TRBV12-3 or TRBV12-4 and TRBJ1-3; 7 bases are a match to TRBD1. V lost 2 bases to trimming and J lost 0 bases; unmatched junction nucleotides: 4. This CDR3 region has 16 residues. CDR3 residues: CASSLPRGPSGNTIYF. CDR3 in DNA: TGTGCCAGCAGTTTACCTAGGGGGCCCTCTGGAAACACCATATATTTT.